One and the same sample provided the 23 T cell receptor beta chains below, sequenced in a study of technical replicates of blood from several donors. Assay: immunoSEQ multiplex PCR; the TCRdb copy retains only in-frame clones and omits some. The sample lists about 76,000 clones, around nine tenths occurring once. Specimen: T cells isolated from PBMCs. Receptors were obtained from a human donor in good health.

The rearrangement links TRBV30 to TRBJ1-5; TRBD1 might be the D (5 bases). Germline CDR1 and CDR2: GTSNPN and SVGIG (reference sequence). Trimming shortened V by 5 bases and J by 2 bases, and 10 bases separated the two germline ends. The CDR3 length is 13 residues. The CDR3 DNA reads as TGTGCCTGGGAGAGGACACGCAATCAGCCCCAGCATTTT. Amino acids: CAWERTRNQPQHF.

J is TRBJ2-1 and V is TRBV25-1, with TRBD2 identical over 11 bases. In germline, CDR1 is MGHDK, CDR2 SYGVNS. The junction had 4 bases not matched to a gene; V was cut back by 6 bases and J by 15 bases. The CDR3 spans 11 residues. The CDR3 nucleotides read TGTGCCAGCAGGCTAGCGGGAGGAATGTTCTTC. This codes for CASRLAGGMFF.

This rearrangement joins TRBV19 to TRBJ1-1; 7 nucleotides align to TRBD1. CDR1 and CDR2 (germline): LNHDA, SQIVND (reference sequence). The CDR3 length is 14 residues. With V trimmed by 7 bases and J by 2 bases, 7 bases remained unmatched. The CDR3 DNA reads as TGTGCCAGTACCATCGGGACAGTCAACACTGAAGCTTTCTTT. Protein product: CASTIGTVNTEAFF.

The chain carries TRBV5-1 and TRBJ2-3; 7 bases match TRBD1. Trimming removed 3 bases from V and 0 bases from J; junction bases left unmatched: 1. The CDR3 extends over 14 amino acids. CDR1 SGHRS and CDR2 YFSETQ come from the germline V gene. The CDR3 DNA follows: TGCGCCAGCAGCTCGACAGGGAGCACAGATACGCAGTATTTT. Translation: CASSSTGSTDTQYF.

The chain is built from TRBV5-8 and TRBJ1-5; 7 nucleotides align to TRBD1. The germline CDR1 and CDR2 sequences are SGHTS and YDEGEE. V gave up 8 bases and J gave up 9 bases; unmatched junction bases: 20. This CDR3 contains 16 residues. The CDR3 sequence is CASRLRQGGKVRPQHF. Written as DNA, the CDR3 is TGTGCCAGTCGACTTAGACAGGGAGGAAAGGTACGGCCCCAGCATTTT.

The V and J genes are TRBV29-1 and TRBJ2-2; no firm D call. V was cut by 2 bases and J by 4 bases, with 8 bases left in between. Germline-derived CDR1 and CDR2 are SQVTM and ANQGSEA. The length of the CDR3 is 13 residues. The CDR3 DNA is TGCAGCGTTGAACCAGATCTCACCGGGGAGCTGTTTTTT. Its translation: CSVEPDLTGELFF.

This clone has only one observation. The CDR3 sequence: CASSLASGDRRGSVTGELFF. For the CDR3, the DNA is TGTGCCAGCAGCTTAGCGTCGGGAGATAGGCGGGGTTCTGTCACCGGGGAGCTGTTTTTT. V is TRBV7-2 and J is TRBJ2-2, with D perhaps TRBD2 (6 bases). CDR1 is SGHTA and CDR2 is FQGNSA in the germline V gene. The CDR3 spans 20 residues. V dropped 0 bases and J dropped 4 bases, with 24 bases sitting between them.

This chain uses TRBV2 with TRBJ1-2, with TRBD1 matching over 10 bases. Losses at the gene ends were 6 bases for V and 5 bases for J; bases not matched to a gene: 12. The CDR3 covers 16 residues. The germline CDR1 and CDR2 sequences are SNHLY and FYNNEI. CDR3 in amino acids: CASRLKRQGARYGYTF. The CDR3 DNA reads TGTGCCAGCAGACTAAAGAGACAGGGGGCGAGGTATGGCTACACCTTC.

The V call is TRBV9, the J call TRBJ2-3; D is unclear. Germline V gene sequence: CDR1 SGDLS, CDR2 YYNGEE. The CDR3 extends over 14 amino acids. Trimming removed 0 bases from V and 5 bases from J, with 10 bases in between. The CDR3 DNA is TGTGCCAGCAGCGTAGGTGAAGCGAGAGATACGCAGTATTTT. It codes for CASSVGEARDTQYF.

CDR3 sequence reads: CASSSPTWTGELFF. Written as DNA, the CDR3 is TGTGCCAGCAGTTCCCCGACTTGGACCGGGGAGCTGTTTTTT. The J gene is TRBJ2-2, the V gene TRBV28, with D hard to call. Germline CDR1 is MDHEN and CDR2 is SYDVKM. Deletions cut 4 bases from V and 5 bases from J, with 11 bases between. The CDR3 is 14 residues long.

The rearrangement joins TRBV18 to TRBJ1-5, with a possible D match to TRBD1 (5 bases). V lost 3 bases and J 6 bases, leaving 9 bases between the germline ends. The CDR3 extends over 13 amino acids. Germline V CDR1 and CDR2: KGHSH, LQKENI. CDR3 residues: CASSPPQGQPQHF. CDR3 nucleotides: TGTGCCAGCTCACCCCCTCAGGGTCAGCCCCAGCATTTT.

The V gene is TRBV5-5, the J gene TRBJ1-1; D not certain. CDR1 is SGHKS, CDR2 YYEKEE, per germline (reference sequence). The CDR3 length is 16 residues. With 1 base removed from V and 4 bases from J, the gap between germline ends came to 17 bases. CDR3 region: CASSLRSAGGGTEAFF. Written as DNA, the CDR3 is TGTGCCAGCAGCTTGCGGTCGGCCGGCGGAGGCACTGAAGCTTTCTTT.

The genes are TRBV6-5 and TRBJ2-7, with a tentative D call TRBD1 (6 bases). The germline V and J ends were trimmed by 2 bases and 2 bases, with 13 bases remaining between them. The CDR3 is 15 amino acids. Germline values: CDR1 MNHEY, CDR2 SVGAGI. The DNA of the CDR3 is TGTGCCAGCAGTTACAGTCCAGGGGAAACCTACGAGCAGTACTTC. This gives the protein CASSYSPGETYEQYF.

The DNA of the CDR3 is TGCGCCAGCAGCTTGCCAGGGATATACAATGAGCAGTTCTTC. This translates into CASSLPGIYNEQFF. This rearrangement joins TRBV5-1 to TRBJ2-1; perhaps TRBD1 as D (5 bases). In germline, CDR1 is SGHRS, CDR2 YFSETQ. V lost 1 base and J 4 bases, leaving 9 bases between the germline ends. CDR3 size: 14 residues.

This chain's CDR3 is CASSLATGIYTF. As DNA, the CDR3 is TGTGCCAGCAGCTTAGCTACAGGCATCTACACCTTC. The chain employs TRBV7-9 and TRBJ1-2; D is perhaps TRBD1 (5 bases). The V and J ends lost 0 bases and 10 bases respectively, with 9 bases between them. Germline assignment: CDR1 SEHNR and CDR2 FQNEAQ (reference sequence). CDR3 length equals 12 residues.

The chain has TRBV4-1 and TRBJ1-4; TRBD1 might be the D (5 bases). Trimming left V 0 bases short and J 4 bases short, with 9 bases between. The CDR3 sequence is 15 residues long. Germline assignment: CDR1 MGHRA and CDR2 YSYEKL. The CDR3 DNA is TGCGCCAGCAGCCAAGACGGGGGGGGTAATGAAAAACTGTTTTTT. Translated, it gives CASSQDGGGNEKLFF.

Here the CDR3 DNA reads TGTGCCAGCTCACAGGATTTAGACAGGATCGGCGAAGCTTTCTTT. Translated, it gives CASSQDLDRIGEAFF. The gene calls are TRBV18 and TRBJ1-1; D possibly corresponds to TRBD1 (6 bases). This CDR3 contains 15 residues. Trimming pared 4 bases from V and 8 bases from J, leaving 20 bases between. Germline CDR1 and CDR2: KGHSH and LQKENI.

The CDR3 is CASTPGGTSGANVLTF. DNA of the CDR3: TGCGCCAGCACCCCTGGGGGGACCTCTGGGGCCAACGTCCTGACTTTC. The V gene is TRBV5-1, the J gene TRBJ2-6; maybe TRBD2 (6 bases). V was pared by 6 bases and J by 0 bases, with 13 bases between. CDR1 SGHRS and CDR2 YFSETQ come from the germline V gene. CDR3 length: 16 residues.

The table lists this clone with a count of one. The chain links TRBV5-6 to TRBJ1-1; D perhaps matches TRBD1 (6 bases). Germline-derived CDR1 and CDR2 are SGHDT and YYEEEE. The V end was cut by 4 bases, the J end by 3 bases, with 22 bases between. This CDR3 has 17 amino acids. The CDR3 loop is CASSRDPGHPGDTEAFF. CDR3 nucleotide sequence: TGTGCCAGCAGCAGGGATCCGGGACACCCCGGGGACACTGAAGCTTTCTTT.

The chain has TRBV15 and TRBJ2-2, with 8 bases aligning to TRBD2. Germline CDR1 reads LNHNV; CDR2 reads YYDKDF (reference sequence). V was pared by 0 bases and J by 7 bases, with 7 bases of the junction left unmatched. CDR3 length: 16 residues. The CDR3: CATSRDPAGALGELFF. The CDR3 DNA reads TGTGCCACCAGCAGAGATCCAGCGGGAGCGCTCGGGGAGCTGTTTTTT.

The V call is TRBV10-3, the J call TRBJ2-7; 11 nucleotides align to TRBD1. This CDR3 region has 15 residues. Losses at the gene ends were 3 bases for V and 6 bases for J; bases not matched to a gene: 7. The germline gives CDR1 ENHRY, CDR2 SYGVKD. The chain's CDR3 is CAISEKVGTGGEQYF. Written as DNA, the CDR3 is TGTGCCATCAGTGAAAAGGTTGGGACAGGGGGCGAGCAGTACTTC.

The gene calls are TRBV28 and TRBJ2-7, with 12 bases matching TRBD1. Trimming removed 2 bases from V and 7 bases from J; junction bases left unmatched: 6. Germline assignment: CDR1 MDHEN and CDR2 SYDVKM. The length of the CDR3 is 15 residues. Here the CDR3 DNA reads TGTGCCAGCAGTTTAGGGGGACAGGGGGCAAGTGAGCAGTACTTC. Translated: CASSLGGQGASEQYF.

V gene TRBV30 combines with J gene TRBJ1-1, with TRBD1 as a possible D gene (5 bases). CDR3 length: 15 amino acids. Germline V CDR1 and CDR2: GTSNPN, SVGIG (reference sequence). V was cut by 4 bases and J by 4 bases, with 19 bases left in between. The CDR3: CAWTHLGQMLTEAFF. CDR3 coding DNA: TGTGCCTGGACCCACCTCGGACAAATGCTCACTGAAGCTTTCTTT.